These 20 T cell receptor beta chains were all obtained from the same sample, sequenced in a study of control samples from healthy donors and cancer patients. Clones were sequenced by immunoSEQ multiplex PCR, and TCRdb holds only the in-frame ones, with some missing. The data show around 20,000 clones, around 83% seen once. Sequencing used PBMCs. The receptors stem from a woman between 65 and 79 years old with colorectal cancer.

The chain has TRBV19 and TRBJ1-2; the D is unclear. Germline V CDR1 and CDR2: LNHDA, SQIVND (reference sequence). The CDR3 contains 14 residues. V lost 5 bases, J lost 8 bases, and 18 bases lay in between. The CDR3 DNA is TGTGCCAGTAGTCCCCCGGGGTTCGGCGAAGGCTACACCTTC. It encodes CASSPPGFGEGYTF.

The chain joins TRBV9 to TRBJ1-5; D call uncertain. The V and J ends lost 4 bases and 3 bases respectively, with 11 bases between them. Germline V CDR1 and CDR2: SGDLS, YYNGEE. This CDR3 is built from 14 residues. In DNA form, the CDR3 reads TGTGCCAGCAGCCCTCGGGGAGCCAATCAGCCCCAGCATTTT. Its protein is CASSPRGANQPQHF. Complete variable domain (other parts from reference TRBV9 and TRBJ1-5): DSGVTQTPKHLITATGQRVTLRCSPRSGDLSVYWYQQSLDQGLQFLIQYYNGEERAKGNILERFSAQQFPDLHSELNLSSLELGDSALYFCASSPRGANQPQHFGDGTRLSIL.

This sequence joins TRBV5-1 and TRBJ2-1; 8 nucleotides align to TRBD2. The CDR3 extends over 14 amino acids. Germline values: CDR1 SGHRS, CDR2 YFSETQ. J was trimmed by 8 bases and V by 1 base; bases with no gene match: 5. Here the CDR3 reads CASSLFAGGDEQFF. The CDR3 DNA follows: TGCGCCAGCAGCTTGTTTGCGGGGGGCGATGAGCAGTTCTTC. Full variable domain (rest looked up from reference TRBV5-1 and TRBJ2-1): KAGVTQTPRYLIKTRGQQVTLSCSPISGHRSVSWYQQTPGQGLQFLFEYFSETQRNKGNFPGRFSGRQFSNSRSEMNVSTLELGDSALYLCASSLFAGGDEQFFGPGTRLTVL.

The chain recombines TRBV7-8 with TRBJ2-3; the match to TRBD2 covers 12 bases. The CDR3 extends over 18 amino acids. The V and J ends lost 1 base and 2 bases, in that order; junction bases with no gene match: 7. Germline V CDR1 and CDR2: SGHVS, FQNEAQ. CDR3 sequence: CASSLVRLAGEITDTQYF. Here the CDR3 DNA reads TGTGCCAGCAGCTTAGTCAGACTAGCGGGAGAGATCACAGATACGCAGTATTTT.

This chain connects TRBV11-3 to TRBJ2-7; a possible D gene is TRBD1 (6 bases). V was trimmed by 5 bases and J by 0 bases, leaving 11 bases between them. This CDR3 spans 14 amino acids. Germline lookup yields CDR1 SGHNT and CDR2 YENEEA. For the CDR3, the DNA is TGTGCCAGCAGCGGGGACACATACTCCTACGAGCAGTACTTC. It specifies CASSGDTYSYEQYF.

V is TRBV27 and J is TRBJ2-2, with 13 bases identical to TRBD2. With 4 bases clipped from V and 4 bases from J, the junction kept 3 bases outside the gene matches. Germline CDR1 is MNHEY and CDR2 is SMNVEV (reference sequence). The CDR3 totals 16 residues. The CDR3 here is CASSSRTSGGTGELFF. CDR3 nucleotide sequence: TGTGCCAGCAGTTCACGGACTAGCGGGGGCACCGGGGAGCTGTTTTTT.

This rearrangement joins TRBV19 to TRBJ1-5; tentative D call: TRBD1 (5 bases). Germline CDR1 is LNHDA and CDR2 is SQIVND (reference sequence). CDR3 size: 15 residues. V lost 4 bases and J 1 base, leaving 11 bases between the germline ends. This CDR3 reads CASSTYRDSNQPQHF. CDR3 DNA sequence: TGTGCCAGTAGTACCTACCGGGACAGCAATCAGCCCCAGCATTTT.

The rearrangement uses TRBV12-3 or TRBV12-4 and TRBJ1-2, with TRBD1 as a possible D gene (6 bases). Trimming shortened V by 5 bases and J by 6 bases, and 13 bases separated the two germline ends. This CDR3 is built from 13 residues. The CDR3 coding sequence is TGTGCCAGCAGTCGCTCAGGGGATGATGGCTACACCTTC. Translation gives CASSRSGDDGYTF.

This chain links TRBV3-1 (or the pseudogene TRBV3-2) with TRBJ2-5; D is ambiguous. The germline CDR1 and CDR2 sequences are LGHDT and YNNKEL (reference sequence). CDR3 size: 11 residues. Trimming left V 1 base short and J 5 bases short, with 2 bases between. This chain's CDR3 is CASSQVETQYF. CDR3 nucleotide sequence: TGTGCCAGCAGCCAAGTCGAGACCCAGTACTTC.

The chain joins TRBV12-3 or TRBV12-4 to TRBJ1-2; D is unclear. The CDR3 is made up of 13 amino acids. Trimming removed 6 bases from V and 0 bases from J, with 8 bases in between. The CDR3 region has the DNA TGTGCCAGCAGCCCCGGGGCTAACTATGGCTACACCTTC. It yields the protein CASSPGANYGYTF.

J is TRBJ1-1 and V is TRBV19; D not resolved. Trimming removed 2 bases at V and 0 bases at J, with 7 bases between. Germline assignment: CDR1 LNHDA and CDR2 SQIVND (reference sequence). The CDR3 is 14 residues long. As DNA, the CDR3 is TGTGCCAGTAGTATACTGGGTTTGAACACTGAAGCTTTCTTT. It encodes CASSILGLNTEAFF.

CDR3 nucleotides: TGTGCCAGCAGTGAGCGGCTCGCGGGAGGTGTGGCAGATACGCAGTATTTT. It specifies CASSERLAGGVADTQYF. This chain joins TRBV6-2 or TRBV6-3 and TRBJ2-3; TRBD2 matches 8 bases. From germline, CDR1 is MNHEY and CDR2 SVGEGT. Unmatched junction bases numbered 14, after V lost 5 bases and J lost 4 bases. This CDR3 comprises 17 residues.

The chain joins TRBV5-1 to TRBJ2-7, with TRBD1 matching 9 bases. Trimming cost V 0 bases and J 4 bases; bases outside gene matches: 5. This CDR3 has 15 residues. Germline CDR1 SGHRS, CDR2 YFSETQ. CDR3 sequence (DNA): TGCGCCAGCAGCTTGGTGGGGACAGGGACATACGAGCAGTACTTC. Amino acids: CASSLVGTGTYEQYF.

The CDR3 protein is CASSVGSSGNTIYF. The DNA of the CDR3 is TGTGCCAGCAGCGTAGGGTCAAGTGGAAACACCATATATTTT. This sequence joins TRBV9 and TRBJ1-3; D gene ambiguous. Trimming removed 0 bases from V and 3 bases from J, with 7 bases in between. The CDR3 sequence is 14 residues long. In germline, CDR1 is SGDLS, CDR2 YYNGEE.

The genes are TRBV5-1 and TRBJ2-7; 7 bases are shared with TRBD2. With 0 bases clipped from V and 4 bases from J, the junction kept 10 bases outside the gene matches. The CDR3 length is 16 residues. Germline V CDR1 and CDR2: SGHRS, YFSETQ. CDR3 in amino acids: CASSLAMREGTYEQYF. In DNA form, the CDR3 reads TGCGCCAGCAGCTTGGCCATGAGGGAGGGTACTTACGAGCAGTACTTC.

The sample holds one count of this clone. The chain employs TRBV10-3 and TRBJ2-3; D is ambiguous. V gave up 7 bases and J gave up 4 bases, with 12 bases separating them. The CDR3 sequence is 13 residues long. CDR1 ENHRY and CDR2 SYGVKD come from the germline V gene. CDR3 DNA: TGTGCCATCAACCCCAGTCCCCCAGATACGCAGTATTTT. The encoded protein is CAINPSPPDTQYF.

The chain uses TRBV14 and TRBJ2-3; no firm D call. CDR3 length: 12 amino acids. V gave up 8 bases and J gave up 2 bases, with 8 bases separating them. From germline, CDR1 is SGHDN and CDR2 FVKESK. CDR3 sequence reads: CASGGDTDTQYF. DNA for the CDR3: TGTGCCAGCGGCGGAGACACAGATACGCAGTATTTT.

This clone showed up just a few times. This rearrangement joins TRBV2 to TRBJ1-5; perhaps TRBD1 as D (5 bases). CDR3 length: 14 residues. Germline V gene data show CDR1 as SNHLY and CDR2 as FYNNEI. V lost 6 bases and J lost 6, with 15 bases in between. CDR3 in amino acids: CASRLGGGGQPQHF. As DNA, the CDR3 is TGTGCCAGCAGATTGGGGGGAGGCGGTCAGCCCCAGCATTTT.

The genes are TRBV19 and TRBJ2-3; possible D gene TRBD2, 5 bases. V lost 1 base to trimming and J lost 0 bases, with 11 bases between them. The CDR3 totals 16 residues. The germline V gene encodes CDR1 LNHDA and CDR2 SQIVND (reference sequence). The CDR3: CASSIVAGFSTDTQYF. DNA for the CDR3: TGTGCCAGTAGTATAGTGGCGGGTTTTAGCACAGATACGCAGTATTTT.

The chain couples TRBV7-8 to TRBJ2-3, with 9 bases aligning to TRBD2. CDR3 length: 13 residues. J was trimmed by 8 bases and V by 7 bases; bases with no gene match: 7. Germline V gene lookup returns CDR1 SGHVS and CDR2 FQNEAQ. This CDR3 reads CASIPSGDGTQYF. DNA for the CDR3: TGTGCCAGCATACCTAGCGGGGACGGTACGCAGTATTTT.